These T cell receptor beta chains were read from a single sample in a study of Ad26.COV2.S vaccination and SARS-CoV-2 variants. Profiled with immunoSEQ multiplex PCR; TCRdb holds only in-frame clones, not every one. The table lists hundreds of thousands of clones, approximately 84% of them singletons. The sequences come from peripheral blood, collected in a trial of Ad26.COV2.S vaccine versus placebo. These receptors all come from a person aged 18-60 years who received the Ad26.COV2.S COVID-19 vaccine or a placebo. CDR3s include the opening cysteine and the closing phenylalanine or tryptophan. The order of the fields is CDR3 DNA, CDR3 protein, V gene, D gene, CDR3 length, clone size, J gene. The D gene is left open where the match is weak. Not all rows give a size; the values are once, few, many and, for expanded clones, a class.

cdr3_nt: TGCGCCAGCAGCTTGGGCCGGTCCTACAATGAGCAGTTCTTC
cdr3_aa: CASSLGRSYNEQFF
v_call: TRBV5-1
d_call: -
cdr3_length: 14
clone_size: -
j_call: TRBJ2-1

cdr3_nt: TGTGCCAGCAGCGTAGACGGGTCGAGCACAGATACGCAGTATTTT
cdr3_aa: CASSVDGSSTDTQYF
v_call: TRBV9
d_call: -
cdr3_length: 15
clone_size: -
j_call: TRBJ2-3

cdr3_nt: TGTGCCAGCAGCCAAGAAGGGGCTAGCGGGGGGGCGGAGGGAAGAGAAACCCAGTACTTC
cdr3_aa: CASSQEGASGGAEGRETQYF
v_call: TRBV3-1/TRBV3-2
d_call: TRBD2
cdr3_length: 20
clone_size: once
j_call: TRBJ2-5

cdr3_nt: TGTGCCAGCAGCGGAAACAGGGGTAATGAGCAGTTCTTC
cdr3_aa: CASSGNRGNEQFF
v_call: TRBV9
d_call: TRBD1
cdr3_length: 13
clone_size: -
j_call: TRBJ2-1

cdr3_nt: TGCGCCAGCAGCCGCTCGACAGGCACCGGTAGAGATACGCAGTATTTT
cdr3_aa: CASSRSTGTGRDTQYF
v_call: TRBV5-1
d_call: -
cdr3_length: 16
clone_size: once
j_call: TRBJ2-3

cdr3_nt: TGTGCCAGCAGCCAACATAAGGGGGAGCAGTACTTC
cdr3_aa: CASSQHKGEQYF
v_call: TRBV4-2
d_call: -
cdr3_length: 12
clone_size: few
j_call: TRBJ2-7

cdr3_nt: TGTGCCAGCTCCCCCTCCCGGGGGGGAACCTACAATGAGCAGTTCTTC
cdr3_aa: CASSPSRGGTYNEQFF
v_call: TRBV7-9
d_call: TRBD2
cdr3_length: 16
clone_size: -
j_call: TRBJ2-1

cdr3_nt: TGTGCCAGCAGTGAAGCGCTTGTAGCGGGAGGCACCGGGGAGCTGTTTTTT
cdr3_aa: CASSEALVAGGTGELFF
v_call: TRBV2
d_call: TRBD2
cdr3_length: 17
clone_size: -
j_call: TRBJ2-2

cdr3_nt: TGCGCCAGCAGCCCGAGCACAGATACGCAGTATTTT
cdr3_aa: CASSPSTDTQYF
v_call: TRBV5-1
d_call: -
cdr3_length: 12
clone_size: -
j_call: TRBJ2-3

cdr3_nt: TGTGCCAGCATCCAAGACGGCCCCTATGGCTACACCTTC
cdr3_aa: CASIQDGPYGYTF
v_call: TRBV9
d_call: -
cdr3_length: 13
clone_size: -
j_call: TRBJ1-2

cdr3_nt: TGCAGCGTATTAGTGGGACAAAACTATGGCTACACCTTC
cdr3_aa: CSVLVGQNYGYTF
v_call: TRBV29-1
d_call: -
cdr3_length: 13
clone_size: -
j_call: TRBJ1-2

cdr3_nt: TGTGCCAGCAGCTTAGAAGAGGGAACAGATACGCAGTATTTT
cdr3_aa: CASSLEEGTDTQYF
v_call: TRBV7-8
d_call: -
cdr3_length: 14
clone_size: -
j_call: TRBJ2-3

cdr3_nt: TGTGCCAGCAGTAGAGACAGGGTTGGGGGAAAAACTGTTTTT
cdr3_aa: CASSRDRVGGKTVF
v_call: TRBV6-4
d_call: TRBD1
cdr3_length: 14
clone_size: -
j_call: TRBJ1-4

cdr3_nt: TGTGCCAGCAGCGGGGCTGGTGAGCAGTACTTC
cdr3_aa: CASSGAGEQYF
v_call: TRBV5-5
d_call: -
cdr3_length: 11
clone_size: -
j_call: TRBJ2-7

cdr3_nt: TGTGCCAGCAGTTTATCAAGGACTAGCGGAAACTACGAGCAGTACTTC
cdr3_aa: CASSLSRTSGNYEQYF
v_call: TRBV27
d_call: TRBD2
cdr3_length: 16
clone_size: -
j_call: TRBJ2-7

cdr3_nt: TGTGCCACCAGCCCCCGGGACAGAAGGATAGAGACCCAGTACTTC
cdr3_aa: CATSPRDRRIETQYF
v_call: TRBV15
d_call: TRBD1
cdr3_length: 15
clone_size: -
j_call: TRBJ2-5

cdr3_nt: TGTGCCAGCAGGCAGGGACAGGGCAATCAGCCCCAGCATTTT
cdr3_aa: CASRQGQGNQPQHF
v_call: TRBV6-5
d_call: TRBD1
cdr3_length: 14
clone_size: -
j_call: TRBJ1-5

cdr3_nt: TGCAGTGCTAGTGTGAGGGAAGTTGAAGCTTTCTTT
cdr3_aa: CSASVREVEAFF
v_call: TRBV20-1
d_call: -
cdr3_length: 12
clone_size: -
j_call: TRBJ1-1

cdr3_nt: TGTGCCAGCAGCGTTTCTAGCGGGGACAATGAGCAGTTCTTC
cdr3_aa: CASSVSSGDNEQFF
v_call: TRBV9
d_call: TRBD2
cdr3_length: 14
clone_size: -
j_call: TRBJ2-1

cdr3_nt: TGTGCCAGCAGCCTGGGTGGGACAAGTTACGAGCAGTACTTC
cdr3_aa: CASSLGGTSYEQYF
v_call: TRBV5-4
d_call: -
cdr3_length: 14
clone_size: few
j_call: TRBJ2-7

cdr3_nt: TGTGCCAGCAGCCCCACACTCGACAGGGGCCCTATAGCTAACTATGGCTACACCTTC
cdr3_aa: CASSPTLDRGPIANYGYTF
v_call: TRBV7-9
d_call: TRBD1
cdr3_length: 19
clone_size: few
j_call: TRBJ1-2

cdr3_nt: TGTGCCAGCAGGAGAGGGGGTGAGCAGTTCTTC
cdr3_aa: CASRRGGEQFF
v_call: TRBV25-1
d_call: -
cdr3_length: 11
clone_size: -
j_call: TRBJ2-1

cdr3_nt: TGCAGCGTTGTAGGGGGCAAAGGCGCTTTCTTT
cdr3_aa: CSVVGGKGAFF
v_call: TRBV29-1
d_call: TRBD1
cdr3_length: 11
clone_size: -
j_call: TRBJ1-1

cdr3_nt: TGTGCCAGCAGTACGAGGGCGACTCAGGGGTCACCCCTCCACTTT
cdr3_aa: CASSTRATQGSPLHF
v_call: TRBV6-5
d_call: -
cdr3_length: 15
clone_size: -
j_call: TRBJ1-6

cdr3_nt: TGTGCCAGCAGCTTAACCTCGGGGGGAAACCAAGAGACCCAGTACTTC
cdr3_aa: CASSLTSGGNQETQYF
v_call: TRBV7-9
d_call: TRBD2
cdr3_length: 16
clone_size: -
j_call: TRBJ2-5

cdr3_nt: TGTGCCAGCAGCTTAGGCTGGGTGGGCACTGAAGCTTTCTTT
cdr3_aa: CASSLGWVGTEAFF
v_call: TRBV7-2
d_call: -
cdr3_length: 14
clone_size: -
j_call: TRBJ1-1

cdr3_nt: TGTGCCAGCAGTCGGAACAGAGTGCTTACTGGGGCCAACGTCCTGACTTTC
cdr3_aa: CASSRNRVLTGANVLTF
v_call: TRBV6-2/TRBV6-3
d_call: -
cdr3_length: 17
clone_size: -
j_call: TRBJ2-6

cdr3_nt: TGTGCCAGCAGACTAGCGGGATTAGGCGACAATGAGCAGTTCTTC
cdr3_aa: CASRLAGLGDNEQFF
v_call: TRBV28
d_call: TRBD2
cdr3_length: 15
clone_size: -
j_call: TRBJ2-1

cdr3_nt: TGTGCCAGCAGTCCATCTAGTAGCAGTGAGCAGTTCTTC
cdr3_aa: CASSPSSSSEQFF
v_call: TRBV12-3/TRBV12-4
d_call: -
cdr3_length: 13
clone_size: -
j_call: TRBJ2-1

cdr3_nt: TGTGCCAGTACCCTGGCCAGGGGAAATCAGCCCCAGCATTTT
cdr3_aa: CASTLARGNQPQHF
v_call: TRBV19
d_call: -
cdr3_length: 14
clone_size: -
j_call: TRBJ1-5

cdr3_nt: TGCGCCAGCAGCCAAGAGGTCAGCAACACCGGGGAGCTGTTTTTT
cdr3_aa: CASSQEVSNTGELFF
v_call: TRBV4-3
d_call: -
cdr3_length: 15
clone_size: -
j_call: TRBJ2-2

cdr3_nt: TGTGCCAGCATGGAAGCAGGGGTGGCTTCACCCCTCCACTTT
cdr3_aa: CASMEAGVASPLHF
v_call: TRBV25-1
d_call: -
cdr3_length: 14
clone_size: few
j_call: TRBJ1-6

cdr3_nt: TGTGCCAGCAGTTTAGTTTCGGTTGACACCTATAATTCACCCCTCCACTTT
cdr3_aa: CASSLVSVDTYNSPLHF
v_call: TRBV28
d_call: -
cdr3_length: 17
clone_size: -
j_call: TRBJ1-6

cdr3_nt: TGTGCCAGCAGCTTAACGAATGAGCAGTTCTTC
cdr3_aa: CASSLTNEQFF
v_call: TRBV11-3
d_call: -
cdr3_length: 11
clone_size: -
j_call: TRBJ2-1

cdr3_nt: TGTGCCTGGAGTGTAGGTGGGACCACCGCCTCACCCCTCCACTTT
cdr3_aa: CAWSVGGTTASPLHF
v_call: TRBV30
d_call: -
cdr3_length: 15
clone_size: -
j_call: TRBJ1-6

cdr3_nt: TGTGCCTGGAGTCCCGGGACTAGCGGGATTGGTAATGAGCAGTTCTTC
cdr3_aa: CAWSPGTSGIGNEQFF
v_call: TRBV30
d_call: TRBD2
cdr3_length: 16
clone_size: -
j_call: TRBJ2-1

cdr3_nt: TGTGCCAGTAGCAATGACGGACTCCACAGCACAGATACGCAGTATTTT
cdr3_aa: CASSNDGLHSTDTQYF
v_call: TRBV19
d_call: -
cdr3_length: 16
clone_size: -
j_call: TRBJ2-3

cdr3_nt: TGTGCCACCAGTGATCGACCAACTAGCGGGGGGTCCTACAATGAGCAGTTCTTC
cdr3_aa: CATSDRPTSGGSYNEQFF
v_call: TRBV24-1
d_call: TRBD2
cdr3_length: 18
clone_size: once
j_call: TRBJ2-1

cdr3_nt: TGCGCCAGCAGCCAGGGGGAAGCACTGAACACCGGGGAGCTGTTTTTT
cdr3_aa: CASSQGEALNTGELFF
v_call: TRBV4-3
d_call: -
cdr3_length: 16
clone_size: -
j_call: TRBJ2-2

cdr3_nt: TGTGCCAGCAGCTCTGATGGGGACACTGAAGCTTTCTTT
cdr3_aa: CASSSDGDTEAFF
v_call: TRBV3-1/TRBV3-2
d_call: -
cdr3_length: 13
clone_size: -
j_call: TRBJ1-1

cdr3_nt: TGTGCCAGCAGCAAAGCCAGAGGTAGGGAGAGCGGCACAGATACGCAGTATTTT
cdr3_aa: CASSKARGRESGTDTQYF
v_call: TRBV21-1
d_call: -
cdr3_length: 18
clone_size: -
j_call: TRBJ2-3

cdr3_nt: TGCGCCAGCAGCCAAGGCGGCGGACAGGGTCGTATGGTGCAGTACTTC
cdr3_aa: CASSQGGGQGRMVQYF
v_call: TRBV4-1
d_call: TRBD1
cdr3_length: 16
clone_size: few
j_call: TRBJ2-7

cdr3_nt: TGCGCCAGCAGCCAAGATCTGGAGACAGGGGGCCGCGATACGCAGTATTTT
cdr3_aa: CASSQDLETGGRDTQYF
v_call: TRBV4-3
d_call: TRBD1
cdr3_length: 17
clone_size: -
j_call: TRBJ2-3

cdr3_nt: TGTGCCAGCAACCGGGGGTTTGGGACTGAAGCTTTCTTT
cdr3_aa: CASNRGFGTEAFF
v_call: TRBV12-3/TRBV12-4
d_call: -
cdr3_length: 13
clone_size: -
j_call: TRBJ1-1

cdr3_nt: TGCGCCAGCAGCTTGGCCACGGGGGCGAGAGATACGCAGTATTTT
cdr3_aa: CASSLATGARDTQYF
v_call: TRBV5-1
d_call: -
cdr3_length: 15
clone_size: -
j_call: TRBJ2-3

cdr3_nt: TGCGCCAGCTCGGGACAGGAGACCTATGGCTACACCTTC
cdr3_aa: CASSGQETYGYTF
v_call: TRBV5-1
d_call: TRBD1
cdr3_length: 13
clone_size: -
j_call: TRBJ1-2

cdr3_nt: TGCGCCAGCAGACGACCGACAGGGGCGGGGGAAGAGACCCAGTACTTC
cdr3_aa: CASRRPTGAGEETQYF
v_call: TRBV5-1
d_call: -
cdr3_length: 16
clone_size: once
j_call: TRBJ2-5

cdr3_nt: TGTGCCACCGCAGGGGTGGGAGAAAAACTGTTTTTT
cdr3_aa: CATAGVGEKLFF
v_call: TRBV2
d_call: -
cdr3_length: 12
clone_size: -
j_call: TRBJ1-4

cdr3_nt: TGTGCCAGCTCACCTCTCCCAGCTAGACCGGGGGACGAGCAGTACTTC
cdr3_aa: CASSPLPARPGDEQYF
v_call: TRBV18
d_call: -
cdr3_length: 16
clone_size: -
j_call: TRBJ2-7

cdr3_nt: TGTGCTAGTGCTACTTGGGACAGCAACACTGAAGCTTTCTTT
cdr3_aa: CASATWDSNTEAFF
v_call: TRBV12-5
d_call: TRBD1
cdr3_length: 14
clone_size: few
j_call: TRBJ1-1

cdr3_nt: TGTGCCAGCAGCCAAGATCTTGGCAGTAAAGCTTTCTTT
cdr3_aa: CASSQDLGSKAFF
v_call: TRBV3-1/TRBV3-2
d_call: -
cdr3_length: 13
clone_size: -
j_call: TRBJ1-1

cdr3_nt: TGTGCCAGTAGTGGTGGGACTATCACAGATACGCAGTATTTT
cdr3_aa: CASSGGTITDTQYF
v_call: TRBV19
d_call: TRBD2
cdr3_length: 14
clone_size: -
j_call: TRBJ2-3